These T cell receptor beta chains were read from a single sample in a study of blood T cells in healthy people across ages. TCRdb re-called the 5' RACE reads through MiXCR, storing one row per CDR3 protein. Of around 1.1 million distinct CDR3 sequences listed, around two fifths are singletons. Sequences were obtained from blood. The origin of the receptors is a man between 18 and 35 years old in good health. CDR3s include the opening cysteine and the closing phenylalanine or tryptophan. Fields, in order: CDR3 protein, CDR3 DNA, D gene, clone size, CDR3 length, J gene, V gene. D genes are given only for firm matches. Clone size is shown for a subset of rows, as once, few, many or a class of expanded clone.

CASSLTGLGVHQPQHF,TGTGCCAGCAGTTTAACCGGGTTAGGGGTTCATCAGCCCCAGCATTTT,NA,few,16,TRBJ1-5,TRBV28
CDSSLSSFRATDTQYF,TGTGACAGCAGCTTATCCTCTTTTAGAGCGACAGATACGCAGTATTTT,NA,few,16,TRBJ2-3,TRBV7-7
CASSQVAWGNYNEQFF,TGTGCCAGCAGCCAAGTAGCTTGGGGGAATTACAATGAGCAGTTCTTC,NA,few,16,TRBJ2-1,TRBV14
CASRVLDTQYF,TGTGCCAGCAGGGTACTAGATACGCAGTATTTT,NA,many,11,TRBJ2-3,TRBV7-9
CASRGIRQETQYF,TGTGCCAGCAGGGGGATTCGACAAGAGACCCAGTACTTC,NA,NA,13,TRBJ2-5,TRBV6-2/TRBV6-3
CASTPAGQGLRRNTEAFF,TGTGCCAGCACCCCAGCGGGACAGGGGTTAAGAAGGAACACTGAAGCTTTCTTT,TRBD1,NA,18,TRBJ1-1,TRBV5-6
CASSLEIGVRSYNEQFF,TGTGCCAGCAGTTTGGAGATTGGGGTTCGGTCCTACAATGAGCAGTTCTTC,NA,NA,17,TRBJ2-1,TRBV28
CSASRTSASTDTQYF,TGCAGTGCCTCCCGGACTTCGGCGAGCACAGATACGCAGTATTTT,NA,NA,15,TRBJ2-3,TRBV20-1
CASSLTTGTEPYNEQFF,TGTGCCAGCAGTTTAACTACCGGGACAGAGCCCTACAATGAGCAGTTCTTC,TRBD1,NA,17,TRBJ2-1,TRBV12-3/TRBV12-4
CASSPPGDRDYNEQFF,TGTGCCAGCTCTCCCCCGGGGGACAGGGATTACAATGAGCAGTTCTTC,TRBD1,NA,16,TRBJ2-1,TRBV18
CASNRGIAAETQYF,TGTGCCAGCAATAGGGGAATAGCTGCAGAGACCCAGTACTTC,NA,NA,14,TRBJ2-5,TRBV2
CSTSDGTDTQYF,TGCAGTACTTCTGACGGCACAGATACGCAGTATTTT,NA,NA,12,TRBJ2-3,TRBV20-1
CASSYPGTDQNQPQHF,TGTGCCAGCAGTTACCCCGGGACGGATCAAAATCAGCCCCAGCATTTT,NA,few,16,TRBJ1-5,TRBV6-6
CATSESSGGGNEQFF,TGTGCCACCAGTGAAAGTAGCGGGGGGGGGAATGAGCAGTTCTTC,TRBD2,NA,15,TRBJ2-1,TRBV24-1
CASSLVFARLAKNIQYF,TGTGCCAGCAGCTTAGTGTTTGCTAGGTTGGCCAAAAACATTCAGTACTTC,NA,once,17,TRBJ2-4,TRBV7-2
CASSPGTDNGELFF,TGCGCCAGCAGCCCCGGGACAGATAACGGGGAGCTGTTTTTT,TRBD1,few,14,TRBJ2-2,TRBV5-1
CASSLVGDRAQPQHF,TGTGCCAGCAGCTTAGTGGGTGACAGGGCTCAGCCCCAGCATTTT,TRBD1,many,15,TRBJ1-5,TRBV7-2
CASSLGTGVMSMETQYF,TGTGCCAGCAGCTTAGGGACAGGGGTCATGTCCATGGAGACCCAGTACTTC,TRBD1,NA,17,TRBJ2-5,TRBV11-3
CASSFQVLTSYEQYF,TGTGCCAGCAGTTTCCAGGTCCTTACCTCCTACGAGCAGTACTTC,NA,NA,15,TRBJ2-7,TRBV12-3/TRBV12-4
CSVATPGQGAYEQYF,TGCAGCGTTGCCACACCGGGACAGGGGGCCTACGAGCAGTACTTC,TRBD1,NA,15,TRBJ2-7,TRBV29-1
CASSATGDHQSPLHF,TGCGCCAGCAGCGCGACAGGGGATCATCAATCACCCCTCCACTTT,TRBD1,NA,15,TRBJ1-6,TRBV5-1
CASSQAGVSSTEAFF,TGTGCCAGCAGCCAAGCCGGGGTGTCGAGCACTGAAGCTTTCTTT,NA,NA,15,TRBJ1-1,TRBV7-2
CASSFTRAGDYGYTF,TGCGCCAGCAGCTTTACCAGGGCAGGGGACTATGGCTACACCTTC,NA,few,15,TRBJ1-2,TRBV5-1
CATSDLRTDTQYF,TGTGCCACCAGTGATTTGCGTACAGATACGCAGTATTTT,NA,NA,13,TRBJ2-3,TRBV24-1
CSAATRSNQPQHF,TGCAGTGCTGCGACAAGAAGCAATCAGCCCCAGCATTTT,NA,few,13,TRBJ1-5,TRBV20-1
CASSSWTGGLAADTQYF,TGCGCCAGCAGCTCCTGGACGGGGGGGCTGGCCGCAGATACGCAGTATTTT,TRBD2,NA,17,TRBJ2-3,TRBV5-1
CSADMQETQYF,TGCAGTGCCGATATGCAAGAGACCCAGTACTTC,NA,NA,11,TRBJ2-5,TRBV20-1
CASSLQLGPTTYEQYF,TGTGCCAGCAGTTTACAGTTAGGACCGACCACCTACGAGCAGTACTTC,NA,NA,16,TRBJ2-7,TRBV12-3/TRBV12-4
CASSLARDRVETQYF,TGTGCCAGCAGCTTAGCACGCGACAGGGTAGAGACCCAGTACTTC,TRBD1,NA,15,TRBJ2-5,TRBV7-2
CASSESMTGGTTEAFF,TGTGCCAGCAGCGAATCGATGACAGGGGGGACTACTGAAGCTTTCTTT,TRBD1,NA,16,TRBJ1-1,TRBV11-1
CASSRRTQGSQETQYF,TGTGCCAGCAGCCGACGGACACAGGGATCCCAAGAGACCCAGTACTTC,NA,few,16,TRBJ2-5,TRBV6-5
CASSFRKANTGELFF,TGTGCCAGCAGTTTTAGGAAGGCGAACACCGGGGAGCTGTTTTTT,NA,NA,15,TRBJ2-2,TRBV12-3/TRBV12-4
CASSRPGPANYGYTF,TGTGCCAGTAGTAGGCCGGGGCCCGCTAACTATGGCTACACCTTC,NA,few,15,TRBJ1-2,TRBV19
CSARDPPKQFF,TGCAGTGCTAGAGATCCCCCGAAGCAGTTCTTC,NA,NA,11,TRBJ2-1,TRBV20-1
CASSLPLAGGPPDTQYF,TGCGCCAGCAGCCTTCCCTTAGCGGGGGGGCCCCCAGATACGCAGTATTTT,TRBD2,NA,17,TRBJ2-3,TRBV5-1
CASSLYRQLVPQHF,TGTGCCAGCAGTTTATATCGACAGTTAGTGCCCCAGCATTTT,NA,NA,14,TRBJ1-5,TRBV27
CASSPRWGGHYGYTF,TGTGCCAGCAGCCCCAGGTGGGGCGGGCACTATGGCTACACCTTC,NA,NA,15,TRBJ1-2,TRBV7-2
CASSQETHTDTQYF,TGCGCCAGCAGCCAAGAGACTCACACAGATACGCAGTATTTT,NA,many,14,TRBJ2-3,TRBV4-3
CSARDLTGRVNSPLHF,TGCAGTGCTAGAGATCTCACAGGCAGGGTTAATTCACCCCTCCACTTT,NA,few,16,TRBJ1-6,TRBV20-1
CASRDGTLSEQYF,TGTGCCAGCAGAGACGGGACTCTGTCGGAGCAGTACTTC,NA,NA,13,TRBJ2-7,TRBV6-5